This TCR beta chain was identified during a study of T and B cells in COVID-19 patients. This clonotype showed up just a few times. Blood genomic DNA input for TRB amplification was about 240-550 ng. TRB rearrangements were amplified by multiplex PCR with BIOMED2 TRB-A/B primers. TCRdb ran MiXCR on the multiplex PCR reads and lists one entry per CDR3 protein. The profile shows roughly 15,000 distinct CDR3 sequences, about 28% of them singletons. This CDR3 region has 14 residues. Germline V gene data show CDR1 as KGHSH and CDR2 as LQKENI. V was trimmed by 3 bases and J by 3 bases, leaving 12 bases between them.

The material sequenced was blood. The chain is built from TRBV18 and TRBJ2-7, with D tentatively TRBD1 or TRBD2 (6 bases each). This TCR came from a human donor who had recovered from COVID-19. The CDR3 region is CASSPRQEGYEQYF. CDR3 DNA: TGTGCCAGCTCACCGAGACAGGAGGGCTACGAGCAGTACTTC.